In this sample, the clone carrying this T cell receptor beta chain turned up many times. Its antigen is currently unknown. The data derive from a study of T cells in Graves' hyperthyroidism and ophthalmopathy. Germline V gene data show CDR1 as LGHNA and CDR2 as YSLEER. This CDR3 contains 13 residues. Trimming pared 1 base from V and 7 bases from J, leaving 8 bases between. General study points: The model foresaw ophthalmopathy a median about 6.5 months prior to onset. Most thyroid-expanded clonotypes above 0.001 were also found in blood.

RNA transcripts served as the template for amplifying TCR beta CDR3 regions. First-round RT-PCR of the TCR CDR3 relied on the HTBI primer set. In TCRdb, the multiplex PCR reads were re-called with MiXCR into one record per CDR3 protein. The sample comprises about 760,000 distinct CDR3 sequences, just over 35% of which are singletons, and around 31% rests with the top ten. The sequence was obtained from a woman between 40 and 50 years old with Graves' hyperthyroidism. This rearrangement joins TRBV4-3 to TRBJ1-3; no firm D call. The sample comprised blood. In DNA, the CDR3 is TGCGCCAGCAGCCAAGCGGTCGCTAACACCATATATTTT. Its protein is CASSQAVANTIYF.